This paragraph covers one TCR beta chain sequence. Generated by immunoSEQ multiplex PCR, the TCRdb table keeps only in-frame clones and is missing some. The sample contains roughly 29,000 clones, around four fifths of which appear only once. The sample is drawn from a study of blood T cell repertoires in COVID-19. In the study overall: From T cells, B-cell-depleted T cells, or PBMCs came the material, which was cDNA or gDNA.

The CDR3 length is 15 residues. V gave up 3 bases and J gave up 6 bases; unmatched junction bases: 6. Germline V gene sequence: CDR1 SGDLS, CDR2 YYNGEE. Sequenced input: peripheral blood. The source of this sequence is a woman aged 70-85 years with active or convalescent COVID-19. This rearrangement joins TRBV9 to TRBJ1-2; 12 bases are a match to TRBD1. The CDR3 DNA reads as TGTGCCAGCAGCGACGGGGACAGGGGGCTAAATGGCTACACCTTC. Translation: CASSDGDRGLNGYTF.